Presented here are 25 T cell receptor beta chains from one specimen sequenced in a study of PD-L1 blockade in urothelial cancer. The table came from immunoSEQ multiplex PCR; TCRdb's copy has only in-frame clones and leaves some out. The sample consists of roughly 100,000 clones, around 92% of them appearing once. The time point denotes: pretreatment peripheral blood. The material sequenced was PBMCs, taken around atezolizumab (anti-PD-L1) treatment. All receptors derive from a woman older than 75 with urothelial cancer.

This clone is judged medium-sized (0.01 to 0.1%). The chain couples TRBV7-9 to TRBJ2-1; possibly TRBD2 for D (6 bases). The CDR3 length is 14 residues. Trimming removed 6 bases from V and 7 bases from J, with 16 bases in between. Germline CDR1 reads SEHNR; CDR2 reads FQNEAQ (reference sequence). The CDR3 nucleotides read TGTGCCAGCAGTATTCAACTTGGGGGGAATGAGCAGTTCTTC. As protein: CASSIQLGGNEQFF.

In nucleotides, the CDR3 is TGCGCCAGCAGCTTGCTTGCCCCAGTGCCAGCGGGAGTTCAATCAGATACGCAGTATTTT. Its translation is CASSLLAPVPAGVQSDTQYF. The chain couples TRBV5-1 to TRBJ2-3; 8 nucleotides match TRBD2. The ends lost 1 base at V and 4 bases at J; junction bases unmatched: 20. This CDR3 has 20 residues. Germline CDR1 reads SGHRS; CDR2 reads YFSETQ.

V usage is TRBV5-1 and J usage is TRBJ2-5, with 9 bases lining up with TRBD2. In germline, CDR1 is SGHRS, CDR2 YFSETQ. Losses at the gene ends were 0 bases for V and 5 bases for J; bases not matched to a gene: 2. This CDR3 comprises 14 residues. CDR3 sequence (DNA): TGCGCCAGCAGCTTGGGAAGCGGGGGGGAGACCCAGTACTTC. Amino acid sequence: CASSLGSGGETQYF.

V usage is TRBV6-6 and J usage is TRBJ1-1; 8 bases align to TRBD1. The CDR3 is made up of 13 amino acids. The germline V gene encodes CDR1 MNHNY and CDR2 SVGAGI (reference sequence). Trimming took 2 bases from V and 4 from J; bases not matched to a gene: 0. The CDR3 bases are TGTGCCAGCAGTTACACAGGGGGCACTGAAGCTTTCTTT. Translating it yields CASSYTGGTEAFF.

The rearrangement joins TRBV19 to TRBJ2-3, with D perhaps matching TRBD2 (6 bases). V was pared by 7 bases and J by 0 bases, with 14 bases between. The length of the CDR3 is 15 residues. Germline-derived CDR1 and CDR2 are LNHDA and SQIVND (reference sequence). The CDR3 reads CASKPRGVSTDTQYF. CDR3 in DNA: TGTGCCAGTAAGCCGCGCGGGGTTAGCACAGATACGCAGTATTTT. Full variable domain (rest looked up from reference TRBV19 and TRBJ2-3): DGGITQSPKYLFRKEGQNVTLSCEQNLNHDAMYWYRQDPGQGLRLIYYSQIVNDFQKGDIAEGYSVSREKKESFPLTVTSAQKNPTAFYLCASKPRGVSTDTQYFGPGTRLTVL.

The V call is TRBV6-1, the J call TRBJ2-2; 9 bases align to TRBD1. CDR3 length: 13 amino acids. Germline trimming cut 6 bases from V and 4 bases from J; bases unmatched to any gene: 0. Germline CDR1 MNHNS, CDR2 SASEGT. This chain's CDR3 is CASRQGATGELFF. The CDR3 DNA is TGTGCCAGCAGACAGGGGGCCACCGGGGAGCTGTTTTTT.

This rearrangement joins TRBV5-1 to TRBJ1-1; 8 bases agree with TRBD1. CDR3 length: 15 amino acids. Germline values: CDR1 SGHRS, CDR2 YFSETQ. The V and J ends lost 4 bases and 0 bases, in that order; junction bases with no gene match: 5. DNA for the CDR3: TGCGCCAGCAGCCCCGGACAGGGTTTGAACACTGAAGCTTTCTTT. Its translation is CASSPGQGLNTEAFF.

The chain carries TRBV7-9 and TRBJ2-7; D gene unclear. Per the germline V gene, CDR1 is SEHNR and CDR2 is FQNEAQ (reference sequence). The CDR3 is 12 residues long. V shed 0 bases and J shed 6 bases, with 6 bases lying between them. As DNA, the CDR3 is TGTGCCAGCAGCTTAGCACCGGGCGAGCAGTACTTC. This encodes CASSLAPGEQYF.

This clone was counted a few times. The J gene is TRBJ1-1, the V gene TRBV9, with D possibly TRBD1 on 5 matching bases. The V gene's germline CDR1 is SGDLS and CDR2 YYNGEE. V lost 3 bases, J lost 1 base, and 13 bases lay in between. CDR3 size: 15 residues. The CDR3 loop is CASSAVDSPNTEAFF. CDR3 nucleotide sequence: TGTGCCAGCAGCGCCGTCGACAGTCCGAACACTGAAGCTTTCTTT.

The chain joins TRBV30 to TRBJ1-1; no firm D call. Trimming left V 0 bases short and J 1 base short, with 15 bases between. The CDR3 covers 16 residues. Germline V gene data show CDR1 as GTSNPN and CDR2 as SVGIG (reference sequence). The CDR3 DNA follows: TGTGCCTGGAGTGTACGCGGCCTCGTACCGAACACTGAAGCTTTCTTT. Translating gives CAWSVRGLVPNTEAFF.

V and J are TRBV7-9 and TRBJ2-7; TRBD2 matches at 12 bases. The CDR3 totals 17 residues. Germline V gives CDR1 SEHNR, CDR2 FQNEAQ (reference sequence). V was pared by 5 bases and J by 3 bases, with 11 bases of the junction left unmatched. CDR3 residues: CASSQGLAGGPIYEQYF. The CDR3 DNA follows: TGTGCCAGCAGCCAAGGGCTAGCGGGAGGGCCAATCTACGAGCAGTACTTC. The full variable domain, rest sourced from reference TRBV7-9 and TRBJ2-7, is DTGVSQNPRHKITKRGQNVTFRCDPISEHNRLYWYRQTLGQGPEFLTYFQNEAQLEKSRLLSDRFSAERPKGSFSTLEIQRTEQGDSAMYLCASSQGLAGGPIYEQYFGPGTRLTVT.

The rearrangement uses TRBV6-1 and TRBJ2-2; TRBD2 matches at 10 bases. The CDR3 has 14 amino acids. With 10 bases clipped from V and 4 bases from J, the junction kept 6 bases outside the gene matches. The germline V gene encodes CDR1 MNHNS and CDR2 SASEGT. CDR3 sequence: CATSGRGGTGELFF. CDR3 DNA sequence: TGTGCCACCAGCGGGAGGGGGGGCACCGGGGAGCTGTTTTTT.

The chain combines TRBV30 with TRBJ1-3, with D possibly being TRBD1 (5 bases). This CDR3 is 14 amino acids long. V lost 4 bases and J 2 bases, leaving 12 bases between the germline ends. CDR1 and CDR2 from the germline V gene are GTSNPN and SVGIG (reference sequence). CDR3 coding DNA: TGTGCCTGGAACGGGGGTTCGACTGGAAACACCATATATTTT. This encodes CAWNGGSTGNTIYF. The whole variable domain, filled in from reference TRBV30 and TRBJ1-3, reads SQTIHQWPATLVQPVGSPLSLECTVEGTSNPNLYWYRQAAGRGLQLLFYSVGIGQISSEVPQNLSASRPQDRQFILSSKKLLLSDSGFYLCAWNGGSTGNTIYFGEGSWLTVV.

The chain joins TRBV7-3 to TRBJ2-1; the D gene is possibly TRBD1 (8 bases). The ends were cut back, 5 bases at V and 6 bases at J, with 26 bases in the middle. This CDR3 spans 18 amino acids. Germline values: CDR1 SGHTA, CDR2 FQGTGA. CDR3 coding DNA: TGTGCCAGCAGCGACACAGGGGGAGCGGGACTAACTACCAATGAGCAGTTCTTC. Translating it yields CASSDTGGAGLTTNEQFF.

This clone was counted once. This chain uses TRBV5-6 with TRBJ2-7, with 10 bases that match TRBD2. V lost 4 bases, J lost 2 bases, and 9 bases stayed unmatched. Germline CDR1 reads SGHDT; CDR2 reads YYEEEE. The CDR3 consists of 16 residues. CDR3 protein: CASSLTGLAATYEQYF. In nucleotides, the CDR3 is TGTGCCAGCAGCCTGACCGGACTAGCGGCAACCTACGAGCAGTACTTC.

The chain carries TRBV2 and TRBJ1-2; 8 nucleotides agree with TRBD1. The CDR3 sequence is 16 residues long. Germline trimming cut 5 bases from V and 0 bases from J; bases unmatched to any gene: 8. Germline V CDR1 and CDR2: SNHLY, FYNNEI. The CDR3 reads CASSQGQGLANYGYTF. The CDR3 region has the DNA TGTGCCAGCAGTCAAGGACAGGGCTTAGCTAACTATGGCTACACCTTC.

The gene calls are TRBV4-1 and TRBJ1-1, with D uncertain. This CDR3 has 16 amino acids. V lost 0 bases to trimming and J lost 9 bases, with 20 bases between them. Looked up from germline, CDR1 is MGHRA and CDR2 is YSYEKL. CDR3: CASSQDSVAGALKAFF. CDR3 DNA: TGCGCCAGCAGCCAAGATTCGGTGGCCGGAGCGTTAAAAGCTTTCTTT.

The rearrangement joins TRBV5-1 to TRBJ2-7; D call uncertain. Germline CDR1 SGHRS, CDR2 YFSETQ. The CDR3 is made up of 15 amino acids. V lost 0 bases and J 4 bases, leaving 14 bases between the germline ends. CDR3: CASSLVRGSAYEQYF. In DNA, the CDR3 is TGCGCCAGCAGCTTGGTGCGTGGCAGCGCTTACGAGCAGTACTTC. The full variable domain, in which reference TRBV5-1 and TRBJ2-7 provide the parts outside the CDR3, is KAGVTQTPRYLIKTRGQQVTLSCSPISGHRSVSWYQQTPGQGLQFLFEYFSETQRNKGNFPGRFSGRQFSNSRSEMNVSTLELGDSALYLCASSLVRGSAYEQYFGPGTRLTVT.

The CDR3 protein is CATSRWREYYNEQFF. The CDR3 nucleotides are TGTGCCACCAGCAGATGGAGGGAGTACTACAATGAGCAGTTCTTC. The chain employs TRBV15 and TRBJ2-1, with D perhaps matching TRBD2 (6 bases). Trimming took off 2 bases at V and 3 bases at J, with 11 bases between the two ends. The CDR3 is 15 amino acids. Looked up from germline, CDR1 is LNHNV and CDR2 is YYDKDF (reference sequence).

This clone was seen a single time. This chain uses TRBV5-1 with TRBJ2-5; 7 bases are shared with TRBD2. V shed 5 bases and J 2 bases; nucleotides not matched to a gene: 6. The CDR3 consists of 14 residues. Germline CDR1 reads SGHRS; CDR2 reads YFSETQ. This chain's CDR3 is CASRGTGLQETQYF. The CDR3, as DNA: TGCGCCAGCAGGGGGACGGGACTACAAGAGACCCAGTACTTC.

This rearrangement joins TRBV10-2 to TRBJ2-1; D is unresolved. The V and J ends lost 5 bases and 7 bases respectively, with 18 bases between them. The CDR3 has 15 residues. Looked up from germline, CDR1 is WSHSY and CDR2 is SAAADI. The CDR3 is CASSQTRKPWNEQFF. The DNA for the CDR3 is TGCGCCAGCAGTCAGACTCGGAAACCGTGGAATGAGCAGTTCTTC.

This rearrangement joins TRBV27 to TRBJ2-1; 8 bases fit TRBD2. V trimming: 7 bases; J trimming: 4 bases; junction bases outside the gene matches: 12. The CDR3 has 16 amino acids. Germline-derived CDR1 and CDR2 are MNHEY and SMNVEV (reference sequence). The CDR3, as DNA: TGTGCCAGCACACCTTTGACGGGGGGGCGTTACAATGAGCAGTTCTTC. Protein: CASTPLTGGRYNEQFF.

The J gene is TRBJ1-1, the V gene TRBV10-3; D gene unclear. CDR3 length equals 14 residues. Trimming removed 3 bases from V and 7 bases from J, with 15 bases in between. Per germline, CDR1 ENHRY and CDR2 SYGVKD. Written as DNA, the CDR3 is TGTGCCATCAGTGAAAGACCGGAGGAAGGTGAAGCTTTCTTT. Translating gives CAISERPEEGEAFF.

J is TRBJ1-2 and V is TRBV27; unclear D gene. V dropped 3 bases and J dropped 3 bases, with 17 bases sitting between them. Per the germline V gene, CDR1 is MNHEY and CDR2 is SMNVEV (reference sequence). CDR3 length: 16 amino acids. CDR3: CASSFLGDGLDYGYTF. The CDR3 nucleotides read TGTGCCAGCAGTTTCCTCGGAGACGGTCTCGACTATGGCTACACCTTC.

The chain joins TRBV11-3 to TRBJ2-3; D might be TRBD2 (7 bases). The CDR3 extends over 12 amino acids. The germline gives CDR1 SGHNT, CDR2 YENEEA. The V and J ends lost 4 bases and 9 bases respectively, with 11 bases between them. Written as DNA, the CDR3 is TGTGCCAGCAGCTACCCGGGGGGCACGCAGTATTTT. Protein product: CASSYPGGTQYF.